The 20 T cell receptor beta chains below all came from one sample that was sequenced in a study of blood T cells in healthy people across ages. A second PCR, run for about 7 to 11 cycles, used a sample-barcoded 5' primer plus a J-beta primer mix. TCRdb analysed the 5' RACE reads with MiXCR anew, one entry per CDR3 protein. The table lists some 1,800,000 distinct CDR3 sequences, about 39% of them singletons. The sequencing input was blood. The origin of the receptors is a human donor in good health.

This clonotype was observed a handful of times. This chain links TRBV6-2 or TRBV6-3 with TRBJ1-5; D is ambiguous. The CDR3 consists of 12 residues. V was clipped by 6 bases and J by 4 bases, with 7 bases between them. Germline V gene lookup returns CDR1 MNHEY and CDR2 SVGEGT. CDR3 DNA sequence: TGTGCCAGCAGGGAAACAAATCAGCCCCAGCATTTT. Protein: CASRETNQPQHF.

The V call is TRBV7-2, the J call TRBJ2-7; TRBD2 matches 7 bases. The better agreement between TRBJ2-5 and the DNA end casts doubt on the J call. The CDR3 runs 15 residues. Germline V lookup: CDR1 SGHTA, CDR2 FQGNSA. This CDR3 is CASSFVGQGGETQYF. The CDR3, as DNA: TGTGCCAGCAGCTTCGTTGGGCAGGGAGGGGAGACCCAGTACTTC.

The chain couples TRBV6-2 or TRBV6-3 to TRBJ2-7, with D perhaps being TRBD1 or TRBD2 (5 bases each). CDR1 and CDR2 (germline): MNHEY, SVGEGT. The CDR3 length is 12 residues. V was cut by 6 bases and J by 6 bases, with 12 bases left in between. The CDR3: CASSEGTVEQYF. CDR3 nucleotides: TGTGCCAGCAGCGAGGGGACGGTCGAGCAGTACTTC.

This clonotype was observed a few times. The chain is built from TRBV29-1 and TRBJ1-2; TRBD1 is a possible D gene (6 bases). Germline values: CDR1 SQVTM, CDR2 ANQGSEA. CDR3 size: 11 residues. V gave up 8 bases and J gave up 6 bases, with 13 bases separating them. CDR3 bases: TGCAGCCTCGACAGGAATGATGGCTACACCTTC. Its translation is CSLDRNDGYTF.

The chain recombines TRBV29-1 with TRBJ2-7; TRBD1 is a possible D gene (6 bases). The DNA matches TRBJ2-5 better at its end, which makes the J call doubtful. The CDR3 is made up of 13 amino acids. The germline gives CDR1 SQVTM, CDR2 ANQGSEA. CDR3 bases: TGCAGCGTTGAACAGGGGACCCCTGGGACCCAGTACTTC. Translation: CSVEQGTPGTQYF.

A few counts support this clonotype. The chain has TRBV20-1 and TRBJ2-1; the D gene is possibly TRBD1 (6 bases). V lost 0 bases and J lost 4, with 13 bases in between. Germline values: CDR1 DFQATT, CDR2 SNEGSKA (reference sequence). The CDR3 has 15 amino acids. This CDR3 is CSARDLGQRYNEQFF. As DNA, the CDR3 is TGCAGTGCTAGAGATTTAGGACAGCGTTACAATGAGCAGTTCTTC.

This rearrangement joins TRBV12-5 to TRBJ2-7; the match to TRBD1 covers 8 bases. In germline, CDR1 is LGHNT, CDR2 FRNRAP. The CDR3 totals 15 residues. The J segment lost 2 bases and the V segment lost 0 bases, leaving 3 bases of the junction unmatched. The CDR3 loop is CASGLVLDRAYEQYF. CDR3 in DNA: TGTGCTAGTGGTTTGGTACTGGACAGGGCCTACGAGCAGTACTTC.

This clonotype showed up just a few times. The V gene is TRBV5-6, the J gene TRBJ2-1; D is possibly TRBD1 (5 bases). With 0 bases removed from V and 12 bases from J, the gap between germline ends came to 13 bases. The CDR3 is 13 amino acids. The V gene's germline CDR1 is SGHDT and CDR2 YYEEEE. CDR3 protein: CASSLEGSRLQFF. The CDR3 region has the DNA TGTGCCAGCAGCTTGGAGGGGTCGCGGCTGCAGTTCTTC.

In this sample, this clonotype turned up a few times. The chain carries TRBV9 and TRBJ2-1; 9 bases are a match to TRBD2. Germline loops: CDR1 SGDLS, CDR2 YYNGEE. The trim removed 0 bases at V and 8 bases at J, leaving 9 bases unmatched. This CDR3 has 16 residues. The CDR3 bases are TGTGCCAGCAGCGTAGCGGCTAGCGGGAACTTGGATGAGCAGTTCTTC. It translates to CASSVAASGNLDEQFF.

This clonotype was detected only a few times. The chain has TRBV7-2 and TRBJ1-4; no definite D call. The CDR3 covers 17 residues. Looked up from germline, CDR1 is SGHTA and CDR2 is FQGNSA. Trimming pared 1 base from V and 3 bases from J, leaving 15 bases between. The CDR3 protein is CASSLVRPGSPNEKLFF. The CDR3 nucleotides are TGTGCCAGCAGCTTAGTCCGCCCCGGCAGTCCTAATGAAAAACTGTTTTTT.

This clonotype was found many times. V is TRBV7-2 and J is TRBJ2-5; D is undetermined. V lost 2 bases and J 4 bases, leaving 5 bases between the germline ends. This CDR3 spans 12 amino acids. Germline V gene lookup returns CDR1 SGHTA and CDR2 FQGNSA. The CDR3 DNA follows: TGTGCCAGCAGCTTAATAGCAGAGACCCAGTACTTC. As protein: CASSLIAETQYF.

This chain uses TRBV4-3 with TRBJ2-1, with TRBD2 matching 7 bases. This CDR3 is 14 amino acids long. Germline V CDR1 and CDR2: LGHNA, YSLEER. With V trimmed by 9 bases and J by 6 bases, 11 bases remained unmatched. CDR3 in amino acids: CASSMAGDCNEQFF. The CDR3 DNA reads TGCGCCAGTAGCATGGCGGGGGACTGCAATGAGCAGTTCTTC.

The chain carries TRBV12-3 or TRBV12-4 and TRBJ2-1; a possible D gene is TRBD2 (6 bases). Trimming shortened V by 7 bases and J by 13 bases, and 17 bases separated the two germline ends. This CDR3 is built from 12 residues. CDR3 in DNA: TGTGCCAGCACCACTATCCGGGACTCCCAGTTCTTC. Encoded protein: CASTTIRDSQFF.

The table lists this clonotype with a few counts. This chain connects TRBV4-3 to TRBJ2-5; TRBD2 might be the D (5 bases). The germline V and J ends were trimmed by 4 bases and 4 bases, with 16 bases remaining between them. Germline loops: CDR1 LGHNA, CDR2 YSLEER. CDR3 length: 15 amino acids. The CDR3 reads CASSLDGRGGETQYF. The CDR3 bases are TGCGCCAGCAGCCTGGACGGCCGCGGAGGAGAGACCCAGTACTTC.

V gene TRBV4-2 combines with J gene TRBJ1-6, with 9 bases matching TRBD1. J lost 7 bases, V lost 4 bases, and 5 bases had no gene match. Germline V gene sequence: CDR1 LGHNA, CDR2 YNFKEQ. This CDR3 contains 15 residues. This chain's CDR3 is CASSPAGTGNSPLHF. In DNA form, the CDR3 reads TGTGCCAGCAGCCCAGCCGGGACAGGGAATTCACCCCTCCACTTT.

As to this clonotype: A much larger clone lies one base from this, so it may be a read error. This chain joins TRBV10-3 and TRBJ2-3; D call uncertain. This CDR3 comprises 11 residues. V lost 6 bases, J lost 4 bases, and 5 bases lay in between. Germline loops: CDR1 ENHRY, CDR2 SYGVKD. CDR3 sequence (DNA): TGTGCCATCAGCTGGGCAGATACGCAGTATTTT. Protein: CAISWADTQYF.

V is TRBV6-1 and J is TRBJ2-7; 7 nucleotides align to TRBD1. Germline lookup yields CDR1 MNHNS and CDR2 SASEGT. V trimming: 5 bases; J trimming: 1 base; junction bases outside the gene matches: 8. There are 15 residues in the CDR3. The CDR3 sequence: CASSLPRGLSYEQYF. The CDR3 DNA reads TGTGCCAGCAGTCTGCCCAGGGGGTTGTCCTACGAGCAGTACTTC.

The rearrangement joins TRBV5-1 to TRBJ2-4; TRBD2 is a possible D gene (5 bases). Germline V gene sequence: CDR1 SGHRS, CDR2 YFSETQ. The CDR3 has 16 residues. The V and J ends lost 6 bases and 0 bases respectively, with 16 bases between them. The CDR3 DNA reads TGCGCCAGCACCCCGGGATCAGGAGAAGCCAAAAACATTCAGTACTTC. Translation: CASTPGSGEAKNIQYF.

The chain couples TRBV6-5 to TRBJ1-5; the D is unclear. The V gene lost 6 bases and the J gene lost 6 bases, with 6 bases spanning the gap. There are 11 residues in the CDR3. Per germline, CDR1 MNHEY and CDR2 SVGAGI. The CDR3, as DNA: TGTGCCAGCAGGTGGATTCAGCCCCAGCATTTT. Protein sequence: CASRWIQPQHF.

The DNA for the CDR3 is TGTGCCAGCACACTCAGGGGGTGGGATAACTCCTACAATGAGCAGTTCTTC. Encoded protein: CASTLRGWDNSYNEQFF. This chain connects TRBV12-3 or TRBV12-4 to TRBJ2-1; 7 bases agree with TRBD1. J lost 0 bases, V lost 7 bases, and 12 bases had no gene match. The CDR3 runs 17 residues.